One and the same sample provided the 26 T cell receptor beta chains below, sequenced in a study of blood T cell repertoires in COVID-19. Assay: immunoSEQ multiplex PCR; the TCRdb copy retains only in-frame clones and omits some. The sample records about 120,000 clones, around four fifths being singletons. Sequenced: peripheral blood. The receptors were sampled from a human donor in a cohort sampled during active COVID-19.

This chain uses TRBV28 with TRBJ2-1; tentative D call: TRBD1 (6 bases). Germline CDR1 reads MDHEN; CDR2 reads SYDVKM. CDR3 length: 12 amino acids. V was clipped by 2 bases and J by 10 bases, with 9 bases between them. The CDR3 DNA reads as TGTGCCAGCAGTTTAGGTCAGGGGGAGCAGTTCTTC. It yields the protein CASSLGQGEQFF.

This clone was observed a single time. The chain employs TRBV4-2 and TRBJ2-1; 8 bases map to TRBD2. CDR1 and CDR2 (germline): LGHNA, YNFKEQ. This CDR3 contains 16 residues. Trimming at V came to 0 bases and at J to 7 bases, leaving 8 bases not matched to a gene. The CDR3 sequence: CASSQERAGVGNEQFF. DNA for the CDR3: TGTGCCAGCAGCCAAGAAAGAGCGGGAGTCGGAAATGAGCAGTTCTTC.

The chain links TRBV28 to TRBJ1-2; tentative D call: TRBD1 (5 bases). V lost 2 bases, J lost 7 bases, and 11 bases lay in between. The CDR3 is 13 residues long. Per germline, CDR1 MDHEN and CDR2 SYDVKM. The CDR3 reads CASSLRDLAGYTF. Written as DNA, the CDR3 is TGTGCCAGCAGTTTAAGGGACTTAGCTGGCTACACCTTC.

In this sample, this clone turned up once. This rearrangement joins TRBV5-1 to TRBJ2-2; 10 bases agree with TRBD2. Germline V gene data show CDR1 as SGHRS and CDR2 as YFSETQ. V trimming: 4 bases; J trimming: 8 bases; junction bases outside the gene matches: 5. This CDR3 comprises 14 residues. The CDR3 bases are TGCGCCAGCAGCGTGTCTAGCGGGAGAGGGGAGCTGTTTTTT. Protein sequence: CASSVSSGRGELFF.

V is TRBV2 and J is TRBJ1-5; no firm D call. V was trimmed by 6 bases and J by 2 bases, leaving 11 bases between them. The CDR3 has 14 amino acids. Per germline, CDR1 SNHLY and CDR2 FYNNEI. The CDR3 coding sequence is TGTGCCAGCAGGGAAAGACTGGGCAATCAGCCCCAGCATTTT. Encoded protein: CASRERLGNQPQHF.

The chain carries TRBV19 and TRBJ2-6; 9 nucleotides agree with TRBD1. J was trimmed by 0 bases and V by 8 bases; bases with no gene match: 5. Germline V gives CDR1 LNHDA, CDR2 SQIVND (reference sequence). The CDR3 spans 16 residues. The CDR3 nucleotides read TGTGCCAGTGGACAGGGGCCCTACTCTGGGGCCAACGTCCTGACTTTC. Encoded protein: CASGQGPYSGANVLTF.

The chain carries TRBV6-2 or TRBV6-3 and TRBJ2-7; 10 bases map to TRBD2. V lost 2 bases and J lost 3; bases outside the gene matches: 7. The CDR3 consists of 16 residues. Germline V gene data show CDR1 as MNHEY and CDR2 as SVGEGT. The CDR3 reads CASSYRQREGSYEQYF. CDR3 in DNA: TGTGCCAGCAGTTACCGGCAGCGGGAGGGAAGCTACGAGCAGTACTTC.

The gene calls are TRBV28 and TRBJ2-5, with D hard to call. Germline V gene data show CDR1 as MDHEN and CDR2 as SYDVKM. CDR3 length equals 13 residues. V gave up 6 bases and J gave up 4 bases, with 12 bases separating them. CDR3 loop: CASSLTQPETQYF. Written as DNA, the CDR3 is TGTGCCAGCAGCCTAACACAGCCAGAGACCCAGTACTTC.

J is TRBJ2-2 and V is TRBV6-6, with TRBD1 matching 9 bases. The germline gives CDR1 MNHNY, CDR2 SVGAGI (reference sequence). With 6 bases clipped from V and 3 bases from J, the junction kept 5 bases outside the gene matches. This CDR3 comprises 15 residues. The DNA of the CDR3 is TGTGCCAGCAGGCTCGGGACAGGGTACACCGGGGAGCTGTTTTTT. Translating gives CASRLGTGYTGELFF.

The chain has TRBV18 and TRBJ2-3; 14 bases agree with TRBD2. The V gene end was trimmed by 6 bases and the J gene end by 4 bases; junction bases not matched to a gene: 3. Per the germline V gene, CDR1 is KGHSH and CDR2 is LQKENI. The CDR3 sequence is 15 residues long. The CDR3 nucleotides read TGTGCCAGCTCGCAGGGACTAGCGGGAGCAGATACGCAGTATTTT. Its translation is CASSQGLAGADTQYF.

This chain joins TRBV15 and TRBJ1-2; D might be TRBD1 (5 bases). Germline V gene data show CDR1 as LNHNV and CDR2 as YYDKDF (reference sequence). The CDR3 is made up of 16 amino acids. V lost 3 bases, J lost 5 bases, and 19 bases lay in between. The CDR3 reads CATSRGVDGRVYGYTF. The CDR3 bases are TGTGCCACCAGCAGGGGCGTTGACGGCAGGGTATATGGCTACACCTTC.

The V and J genes are TRBV2 and TRBJ1-2; 8 positions match TRBD1. Germline V gives CDR1 SNHLY, CDR2 FYNNEI. The CDR3 runs 15 residues. V shed 0 bases and J 4 bases; nucleotides not matched to a gene: 4. CDR3 coding DNA: TGTGCCAGCAGTGAAGCGAGACAGGGGATCTATGGCTACACCTTC. The encoded protein is CASSEARQGIYGYTF.

The chain joins TRBV30 to TRBJ1-4, with D possibly being TRBD1 (5 bases). CDR1 and CDR2 (germline): GTSNPN, SVGIG (reference sequence). Trimming removed 0 bases at V and 9 bases at J, with 11 bases between. The length of the CDR3 is 13 residues. The CDR3 region has the DNA TGTGCCTGGAGTGTACCAGGGCGAAAAAAACTGTTTTTT. It encodes CAWSVPGRKKLFF.

This sequence joins TRBV5-4 and TRBJ1-2; D is possibly TRBD1 (6 bases). This CDR3 spans 13 amino acids. Trimming removed 5 bases at V and 4 bases at J, with 12 bases between. Germline loops: CDR1 SGHNT, CDR2 YYREEE (reference sequence). CDR3 DNA: TGTGCCAGCAGTCCGGACAGCGGCTATGGCTACACCTTC. It encodes CASSPDSGYGYTF.

This chain uses TRBV28 with TRBJ1-2; D possibly corresponds to TRBD1 (5 bases). Between the trimmed V and J ends, which lost 3 bases and 8 bases, there was a span of 13 bases. The CDR3 contains 13 residues. The germline V gene has CDR1 MDHEN and CDR2 SYDVKM. In DNA, the CDR3 is TGTGCCAGCAGTTTGGCAGGGAAAGGAGGCTACACCTTC. It codes for CASSLAGKGGYTF.

The V call is TRBV5-6, the J call TRBJ1-2; D gene unclear. Germline V gene sequence: CDR1 SGHDT, CDR2 YYEEEE. The CDR3 consists of 14 residues. The V end was cut by 4 bases, the J end by 0 bases, with 10 bases between. CDR3: CASSARAANYGYTF. DNA of the CDR3: TGTGCCAGCAGCGCCCGTGCGGCTAACTATGGCTACACCTTC.

This chain links TRBV28 with TRBJ2-3; 15 bases agree with TRBD2. Germline V gene data show CDR1 as MDHEN and CDR2 as SYDVKM. With V trimmed by 2 bases and J by 8 bases, 8 bases remained unmatched. CDR3 length equals 17 residues. DNA for the CDR3: TGTGCCAGCAGTTTAGGGGGACTAGCGGGAGGAGGGGGTACGCAGTATTTT. Amino acid sequence: CASSLGGLAGGGGTQYF.

CDR3: CATSIYEGAYTF. The CDR3, as DNA: TGTGCCACCAGCATATACGAGGGGGCCTACACCTTC. V is TRBV15 and J is TRBJ1-2; 7 bases agree with TRBD1. The V gene end was trimmed by 4 bases and the J gene end by 10 bases; junction bases not matched to a gene: 6. The CDR3 is 12 amino acids. Germline V gene lookup returns CDR1 LNHNV and CDR2 YYDKDF (reference sequence). Variable domain in full (rest from reference TRBV15 and TRBJ1-2): DAMVIQNPRYQVTQFGKPVTLSCSQTLNHNVMYWYQQKSSQAPKLLFHYYDKDFNNEADTPDNFQSRRPNTSFCFLDIRSPGLGDTAMYLCATSIYEGAYTFGSGTRLTVV.

The CDR3 nucleotides are TGCGCCAGCAGCCAGGTTGAGGCTGGTGAGCAGTTCTTC. This translates into CASSQVEAGEQFF. The chain combines TRBV4-1 with TRBJ2-1; D is uncertain. Looked up from germline, CDR1 is MGHRA and CDR2 is YSYEKL. This CDR3 spans 13 amino acids. Trimming left V 3 bases short and J 9 bases short, with 12 bases between.

This sequence joins TRBV21-1 and TRBJ2-5; the table gives TRBD1 as D, unverified against the DNA. TRBV21-1 is a pseudogene. The CDR3 runs to 17 residues. CDR3 DNA sequence: TGTGCCAGCAGCAAAGATCTCTGGACAGGCGCTTTGGAGACCCAGTACTTC. Protein sequence: CASSKDLWTGALETQYF.

This sequence joins TRBV28 and TRBJ1-5; a possible D gene is TRBD1 (5 bases). The CDR3 is made up of 12 amino acids. V was trimmed by 4 bases and J by 9 bases, leaving 10 bases between them. CDR1 and CDR2 (germline): MDHEN, SYDVKM. The CDR3 DNA is TGTGCCAGCAGTTCTAGACAGTTGCCCCAGCATTTT. It is translated as CASSSRQLPQHF.

This chain uses TRBV28 with TRBJ2-1; 11 nucleotides agree with TRBD2. The germline CDR1 and CDR2 sequences are MDHEN and SYDVKM. The CDR3 totals 19 residues. The V gene end was trimmed by 1 base and the J gene end by 3 bases; junction bases not matched to a gene: 11. CDR3 amino acids: CASSLSDYFSGRGYNEQFF. CDR3 sequence (DNA): TGTGCCAGCAGTTTATCCGACTATTTTAGCGGGAGGGGCTACAATGAGCAGTTCTTC.

This rearrangement joins TRBV28 to TRBJ2-6, with 8 bases lining up with TRBD1. The CDR3 covers 17 residues. V lost 5 bases, J lost 0 bases, and 6 bases stayed unmatched. CDR1 MDHEN and CDR2 SYDVKM come from the germline V gene. CDR3 amino acids: CASSTTGGYSGANVLTF. Here the CDR3 DNA reads TGTGCCAGCAGTACTACAGGGGGGTACTCTGGGGCCAACGTCCTGACTTTC.

This chain connects TRBV28 to TRBJ1-2, with D tentatively TRBD1 (6 bases). CDR3 length equals 17 residues. Per the germline V gene, CDR1 is MDHEN and CDR2 is SYDVKM. V was trimmed by 2 bases and J by 7 bases, leaving 23 bases between them. The CDR3 reads CASSLRVLQQGSGGYTF. Here the CDR3 DNA reads TGTGCCAGCAGTTTACGGGTGCTTCAACAGGGAAGCGGTGGCTACACCTTC.

The chain recombines TRBV7-3 with TRBJ2-1, with 11 bases matching TRBD1. CDR1 is SGHTA, CDR2 FQGTGA, per germline. The CDR3 is 15 residues long. V shed 6 bases, J shed 4 bases, and the junction held 5 bases outside the gene matches. The CDR3 loop reads CASSSGTGGYNEQFF. CDR3 sequence (DNA): TGTGCCAGCAGTAGCGGGACAGGGGGGTACAATGAGCAGTTCTTC.

This clone was seen many times. The chain uses TRBV5-4 and TRBJ2-7; 10 bases match TRBD2. Germline trimming cut 3 bases from V and 5 bases from J; bases unmatched to any gene: 8. This CDR3 spans 15 amino acids. Germline CDR1 reads SGHNT; CDR2 reads YYREEE (reference sequence). The CDR3 loop is CASSYSSGSIDEQYF. The DNA for the CDR3 is TGTGCCAGCAGCTATTCTAGCGGGAGTATCGACGAGCAGTACTTC. The variable domain in full, with the rest retrieved from reference TRBV5-4 and TRBJ2-7, is ETGVTQSPTHLIKTRGQQVTLRCSSQSGHNTVSWYQQALGQGPQFIFQYYREEENGRGNFPPRFSGLQFPNYSSELNVNALELDDSALYLCASSYSSGSIDEQYFGPGTRLTVT.